The 20 T cell receptor beta chains presented below share a single source sample, sequenced in a study of blood T cells in healthy people across ages. Through a sample-barcoded 5' primer and a J-beta primer mix, a second PCR was run for about 6 to 12 cycles. One entry per CDR3 protein results from TCRdb running MiXCR on the 5' RACE reads. This table has 730,000 or so distinct CDR3 sequences, over 40% appearing once. Sequenced material: blood. The receptors stem from a man older than 75 in good health.

This chain uses TRBV28 with TRBJ2-3; 9 nucleotides line up with TRBD2. J gave up 6 bases and V 5 bases, and 9 bases lay outside the gene matches. Germline V gives CDR1 MDHEN, CDR2 SYDVKM. The CDR3 sequence is 15 residues long. Here the CDR3 reads CASSGVAGVGDTQYF. For the CDR3, the DNA is TGTGCCAGCAGTGGCGTAGCGGGAGTTGGCGATACGCAGTATTTT.

The J gene is TRBJ2-3, the V gene TRBV5-5; TRBD2 matches at 8 bases. CDR1 and CDR2 from the germline V gene are SGHKS and YYEKEE (reference sequence). The CDR3 has 16 residues. With V trimmed by 1 base and J by 4 bases, 8 bases remained unmatched. The CDR3, as DNA: TGTGCCAGCAGCTTGCGGGGGGGCCCCTCGCCAGATACGCAGTATTTT. This translates into CASSLRGGPSPDTQYF.

There are a few counts of this clonotype. V is TRBV6-2 or TRBV6-3 and J is TRBJ2-7; maybe TRBD1 (7 bases). The CDR3 spans 15 residues. The germline V and J ends were trimmed by 7 bases and 3 bases, with 19 bases remaining between them. Germline V gives CDR1 MNHEY, CDR2 SVGEGT. This CDR3 is CASTTRQGGDYEQYF. The CDR3 DNA is TGTGCCAGCACTACCCGACAGGGCGGGGACTACGAGCAGTACTTC.

V gene TRBV6-4 combines with J gene TRBJ2-1; 9 bases are shared with TRBD2. This CDR3 region has 14 residues. CDR1 is MRHNA and CDR2 is SNTAGT in the germline V gene. The ends lost 6 bases at V and 10 bases at J; junction bases unmatched: 10. In DNA, the CDR3 is TGTGCCAGCAGCCAAAGCGGGAGGAGTGGGGAGCAGTTCTTC. This translates into CASSQSGRSGEQFF.

The chain links TRBV11-3 to TRBJ2-1; weak D call: TRBD1 (5 bases). CDR3 length: 16 amino acids. V lost 3 bases to trimming and J lost 4 bases, with 16 bases between them. The germline gives CDR1 SGHNT, CDR2 YENEEA. This CDR3 reads CASSFFWSPGYNEQFF. The CDR3 DNA follows: TGTGCCAGCAGCTTTTTTTGGTCACCAGGGTACAATGAGCAGTTCTTC.

Only a few counts were recorded for this clonotype. The rearrangement joins TRBV20-1 to TRBJ1-5; no reliable D call. The CDR3 length is 11 residues. Germline-derived CDR1 and CDR2 are DFQATT and SNEGSKA (reference sequence). Trimming removed 3 bases from V and 5 bases from J, with 5 bases in between. As DNA, the CDR3 is TGCAGTGCTAGTAACGATCAGCCCCAGCATTTT. As protein: CSASNDQPQHF.

The rearrangement uses TRBV6-1 and TRBJ2-1; 9 bases align to TRBD1. The germline gives CDR1 MNHNS, CDR2 SASEGT. The J segment lost 0 bases and the V segment lost 10 bases, leaving 7 bases of the junction unmatched. The CDR3 has 15 amino acids. CDR3 sequence reads: CATASDRGSYNEQFF. The CDR3 DNA reads TGTGCCACCGCTTCGGACAGGGGCTCCTACAATGAGCAGTTCTTC.

The chain has TRBV18 and TRBJ2-5; 8 bases are shared with TRBD2. This CDR3 is built from 13 residues. The V gene's germline CDR1 is KGHSH and CDR2 LQKENI. With 3 bases clipped from V and 11 bases from J, the junction kept 8 bases outside the gene matches. CDR3 bases: TGTGCCAGCTCACCGAGCGGGGGCAATGAGCAGTACTTC. This sequence encodes CASSPSGGNEQYF. Full variable domain (remainder filled in from reference TRBV18 and TRBJ2-5): NAGVMQNPRHLVRRRGQEARLRCSPMKGHSHVYWYRQLPEEGLKFMVYLQKENIIDESGMPKERFSAEFPKEGPSILRIQQVVRGDSAAYFCASSPSGGNEQYFGPGTRLLVL.

The V call is TRBV19, the J call TRBJ2-1, with D unresolved. Germline CDR1 is LNHDA and CDR2 is SQIVND (reference sequence). This CDR3 is 16 amino acids long. Trimming cost V 0 bases and J 1 base, with 10 bases left between them. The CDR3 sequence is CASSIDQVGSYNEQFF. CDR3 nucleotide sequence: TGTGCCAGTAGTATAGATCAGGTGGGATCCTACAATGAGCAGTTCTTC.

This clonotype was detected once. V is TRBV11-1 and J is TRBJ2-2; D is uncertain. The CDR3 is 13 amino acids. CDR1 and CDR2 from the germline V gene are SGHAT and FQDESV (reference sequence). V shed 2 bases and J shed 10 bases, with 11 bases lying between them. The CDR3 nucleotides are TGTGCCAGCAGCTTAACAGTTTTTGAGGAGCTGTTTTTT. Translated, it gives CASSLTVFEELFF.

V is TRBV5-1 and J is TRBJ1-1; 10 nucleotides line up with TRBD1. This CDR3 has 15 amino acids. The germline V gene has CDR1 SGHRS and CDR2 YFSETQ. With 2 bases clipped from V and 2 bases from J, the junction kept 3 bases outside the gene matches. The CDR3 region is CASSLDRGLNTEAFF. DNA for the CDR3: TGCGCCAGCAGCTTAGACAGGGGGCTTAACACTGAAGCTTTCTTT.

This clonotype was counted between two and nine times. The chain couples TRBV10-3 to TRBJ2-1; D is possibly TRBD2 (6 bases). The V end was cut by 3 bases, the J end by 5 bases, with 8 bases between. This CDR3 spans 13 amino acids. Germline-derived CDR1 and CDR2 are ENHRY and SYGVKD. This chain's CDR3 is CAISDREDNEQFF. CDR3 in DNA: TGTGCCATCAGTGACAGGGAGGACAATGAGCAGTTCTTC.

This clonotype came up a few times. The chain couples TRBV20-1 to TRBJ2-4, with D tentatively TRBD2 (5 bases). CDR3 length: 13 amino acids. Germline V CDR1 and CDR2: DFQATT, SNEGSKA (reference sequence). Between the trimmed V and J ends, which lost 3 bases and 7 bases, there was a span of 13 bases. This CDR3 reads CSARRAPENIQYF. The CDR3 DNA reads as TGCAGTGCTAGGAGGGCCCCAGAGAACATTCAGTACTTC.

In the case of this clonotype: A much larger clone is a single base away; this may be a read error. This likely comes from a read error, as the CDR3 has no conserved phenylalanine or tryptophan at its end. The V gene is TRBV7-3, the J gene TRBJ2-1; TRBD1 matches at 9 bases. This CDR3 is built from 15 residues. Germline trimming cut 3 bases from V and 8 bases from J; bases unmatched to any gene: 8. CDR1 is SGHTA and CDR2 is FQGTGA in the germline V gene. The CDR3 reads CASSLSGTGTDEQFI. CDR3 nucleotide sequence: TGTGCCAGCAGCTTGTCCGGGACAGGGACCGATGAGCAGTTCATC.

This chain links TRBV3-1 with TRBJ2-3, with a possible D match to TRBD1 (7 bases). V was cut by 1 base and J by 3 bases, with 11 bases left in between. Germline-derived CDR1 and CDR2 are LGHDT and YNNKEL (reference sequence). There are 15 residues in the CDR3. CDR3 region: CASSQVEGATDTQYF. The CDR3 nucleotides are TGTGCCAGCAGCCAAGTGGAGGGGGCAACAGATACGCAGTATTTT.

The chain recombines TRBV29-1 with TRBJ2-7, with no clear D. Germline V CDR1 and CDR2: SQVTM, ANQGSEA. V dropped 4 bases and J dropped 5 bases, with 12 bases sitting between them. This CDR3 contains 12 residues. The DNA of the CDR3 is TGCAGCGTTGTACAGTCTTTCCACGAGCAGTACTTC. Translation: CSVVQSFHEQYF.

V and J are TRBV29-1 and TRBJ2-5; tentative D call: TRBD2 (6 bases). Germline CDR1 SQVTM, CDR2 ANQGSEA. The length of the CDR3 is 14 residues. Deletions cut 7 bases from V and 2 bases from J, with 17 bases between. Here the CDR3 reads CSAPPGDRQETQYF. CDR3 bases: TGCAGCGCCCCACCGGGGGATAGACAAGAGACCCAGTACTTC.

This clonotype was recorded at least ten times. The chain carries TRBV25-1 and TRBJ1-1; maybe TRBD1 (5 bases). Per germline, CDR1 MGHDK and CDR2 SYGVNS. Between the trimmed V and J ends, which lost 5 bases and 4 bases, there was a span of 8 bases. CDR3 size: 12 residues. The CDR3 spells CASSPGLTEAFF. The CDR3 DNA reads as TGTGCCAGCAGTCCAGGGCTCACTGAAGCTTTCTTT.

V gene TRBV5-6 combines with J gene TRBJ2-7; no definite D call. Trimming removed 2 bases at V and 7 bases at J, with 13 bases between. Germline V gene data show CDR1 as SGHDT and CDR2 as YYEEEE. The CDR3 covers 13 residues. The CDR3 sequence is CASSLALPNEQYF. CDR3 sequence (DNA): TGTGCCAGCAGCTTAGCCTTACCCAATGAGCAGTACTTC.

Points on this clonotype: A read error may explain this, as a much larger clone is one base away. The chain couples TRBV29-1 to TRBJ2-1; D not certain. Judging by the DNA end, TRBJ2-7 fits better; the J call may be wrong. Germline CDR1 reads SQVTM; CDR2 reads ANQGSEA. This CDR3 has 10 amino acids. CDR3 sequence reads: CSVDYNEQYF. In DNA form, the CDR3 reads TGCAGCGTTGACTACAATGAGCAGTACTTC.